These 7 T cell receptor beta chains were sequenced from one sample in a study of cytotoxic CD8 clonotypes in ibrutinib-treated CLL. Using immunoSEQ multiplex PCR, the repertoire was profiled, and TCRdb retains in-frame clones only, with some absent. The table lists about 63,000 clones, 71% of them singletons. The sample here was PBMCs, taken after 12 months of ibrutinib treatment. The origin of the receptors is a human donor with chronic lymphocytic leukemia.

In DNA form, the CDR3 reads TGTGCCAGCAGCCGACAGGCACGGGTCTCAAACACAGATACGCAGTATTTT. Translation gives CASSRQARVSNTDTQYF. The chain employs TRBV4-2 and TRBJ2-3; D is possibly TRBD1 (6 bases). Between the trimmed V and J ends, which lost 4 bases and 2 bases, there was a span of 19 bases. Per germline, CDR1 LGHNA and CDR2 YNFKEQ. The CDR3 runs 17 residues.

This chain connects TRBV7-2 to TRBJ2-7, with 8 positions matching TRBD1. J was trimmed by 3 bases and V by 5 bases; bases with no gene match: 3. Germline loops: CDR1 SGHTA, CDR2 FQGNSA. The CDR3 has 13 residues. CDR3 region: CASSVDRDYEQYF. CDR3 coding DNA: TGTGCCAGCAGCGTGGACAGGGACTACGAGCAGTACTTC.

This chain's CDR3 is CASSDPGQGPGYTF. CDR3 DNA sequence: TGTGCCAGCAGTGATCCGGGACAGGGTCCCGGCTACACCTTC. The J gene is TRBJ1-2, the V gene TRBV2; 9 nucleotides agree with TRBD1. The CDR3 length is 14 residues. CDR1 and CDR2 (germline): SNHLY, FYNNEI. With 3 bases clipped from V and 8 bases from J, the junction kept 7 bases outside the gene matches.

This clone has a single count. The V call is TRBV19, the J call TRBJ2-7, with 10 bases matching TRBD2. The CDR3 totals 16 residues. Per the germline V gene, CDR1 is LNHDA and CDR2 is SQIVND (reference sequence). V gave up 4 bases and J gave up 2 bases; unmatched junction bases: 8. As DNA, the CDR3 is TGTGCCAGTAGTAACCGAGCGGGAGGGCCTACCTACGAGCAGTACTTC. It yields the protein CASSNRAGGPTYEQYF.

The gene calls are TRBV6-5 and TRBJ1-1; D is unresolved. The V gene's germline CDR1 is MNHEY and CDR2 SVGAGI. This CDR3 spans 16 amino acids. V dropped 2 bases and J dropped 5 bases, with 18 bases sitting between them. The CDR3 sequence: CASSYHRVVGATEAFF. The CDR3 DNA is TGTGCCAGCAGTTACCATAGGGTAGTAGGCGCGACTGAAGCTTTCTTT.

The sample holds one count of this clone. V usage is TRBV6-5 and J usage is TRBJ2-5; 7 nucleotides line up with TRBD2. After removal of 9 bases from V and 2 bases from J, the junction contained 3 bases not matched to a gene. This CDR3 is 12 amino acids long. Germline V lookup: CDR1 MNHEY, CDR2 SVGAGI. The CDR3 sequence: CASGGGQETQYF. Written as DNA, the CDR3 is TGTGCCAGTGGGGGGGGGCAAGAGACCCAGTACTTC.

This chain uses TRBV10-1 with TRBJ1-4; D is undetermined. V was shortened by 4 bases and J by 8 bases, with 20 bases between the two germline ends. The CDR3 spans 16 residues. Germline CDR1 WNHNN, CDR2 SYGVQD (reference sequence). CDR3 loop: CASSVPRAERREKLFF. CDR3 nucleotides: TGCGCCAGCAGTGTCCCCCGGGCCGAACGTCGGGAAAAACTGTTTTTT.